The 30 T cell receptor beta chains in this list originate from one sample, sequenced in a study of regulatory T cells in long-lasting Graves disease. Time point noted: persistent/refractory GD, antithyroid drugs over 5 years with positive TRAb. PBMCs provided the RNA from which the TCR library was made. The authors built TCR beta libraries using iRepertoire HTBI primers and Arm-PCR of CDR3 regions. TCRdb passed the multiplex PCR reads through MiXCR, listing each CDR3 protein once. The profile shows about 430,000 distinct CDR3 sequences, around 20% of them singletons. The sequenced sample was peripheral blood mononuclear cells (PBMCs), obtained when the disease was refractory, from a patient treated with antithyroid drugs. These receptors came from a female donor with Graves disease.

The chain employs TRBV20-1 and TRBJ2-2; D is unresolved. V was pared by 2 bases and J by 8 bases, with 9 bases between. CDR3 size: 12 residues. The V gene's germline CDR1 is DFQATT and CDR2 SNEGSKA (reference sequence). The CDR3 loop reads CSARRSTGELFF. CDR3 nucleotide sequence: TGCAGTGCTAGACGCTCCACGGGGGAGCTGTTTTTT.

The chain recombines TRBV3-1 with TRBJ1-1; no clear D. V dropped 4 bases and J dropped 8 bases, with 17 bases sitting between them. Germline assignment: CDR1 LGHDT and CDR2 YNNKEL (reference sequence). This CDR3 is 14 amino acids long. CDR3 bases: TGTGCCAGCAGCCGTCCGCCCAATGGTAGGGAAGCTTTCTTT. It specifies CASSRPPNGREAFF.

This clonotype was detected many times. The J gene is TRBJ2-2, the V gene TRBV7-3; D is undetermined. This CDR3 is built from 14 residues. V shed 3 bases and J shed 3 bases, with 8 bases lying between them. Per germline, CDR1 SGHTA and CDR2 FQGTGA. The CDR3 sequence is CASSLAQDTGELFF. CDR3 DNA: TGTGCCAGCAGCTTGGCCCAAGACACCGGGGAGCTGTTTTTT.

The sample holds many counts of this clonotype. This rearrangement joins TRBV19 to TRBJ1-2; tentative D call: TRBD1 (5 bases). The CDR3 extends over 15 amino acids. V gave up 5 bases and J gave up 3 bases, with 16 bases separating them. CDR1 and CDR2 (germline): LNHDA, SQIVND (reference sequence). CDR3 DNA: TGTGCCAGTAGTCAAGGGGTTAGGCCGGACTATGGCTACACCTTC. Translation gives CASSQGVRPDYGYTF.

The V gene is TRBV12-3 or TRBV12-4, the J gene TRBJ2-3; 13 bases fit TRBD2. The CDR3 covers 17 residues. Trimming cost V 0 bases and J 4 bases; bases outside gene matches: 4. The CDR3: CASSLAGLAGVSDTQYF. For the CDR3, the DNA is TGTGCCAGCAGTTTAGCAGGACTAGCGGGAGTGTCAGATACGCAGTATTTT.

This clonotype has at least ten counts. The chain recombines TRBV28 with TRBJ1-3, with D possibly matching TRBD1 (5 bases). Germline-derived CDR1 and CDR2 are MDHEN and SYDVKM. Trimming removed 3 bases at V and 0 bases at J, with 12 bases between. The CDR3 totals 16 residues. CDR3 in amino acids: CASSLGTAPSGNTIYF. In nucleotides, the CDR3 is TGTGCCAGCAGTTTGGGGACCGCCCCCTCTGGAAACACCATATATTTT.

Many counts were recorded for this clonotype. This CDR3 is CASSQGGSEQYF. CDR3 in DNA: TGTGCCAGCAGCCAAGGCGGGTCCGAGCAGTACTTC. The rearrangement uses TRBV3-1 and TRBJ2-7; tentatively, D is TRBD2 (5 bases). The V gene lost 1 base and the J gene lost 6 bases, with 7 bases spanning the gap. The germline V gene has CDR1 LGHDT and CDR2 YNNKEL (reference sequence). CDR3 size: 12 residues.

The V gene is TRBV7-8, the J gene TRBJ2-5; 12 bases map to TRBD2. Germline V gene sequence: CDR1 SGHVS, CDR2 FQNEAQ. V was pared by 5 bases and J by 3 bases, with 7 bases of the junction left unmatched. This CDR3 has 16 amino acids. Here the CDR3 reads CASSNPGLAGKETQYF. The CDR3 region has the DNA TGTGCCAGCAGCAACCCCGGACTAGCGGGAAAAGAGACCCAGTACTTC. Full variable domain (remainder filled in from reference TRBV7-8 and TRBJ2-5): GAGVSQSPRYKVAKRGQDVALRCDPISGHVSLFWYQQALGQGPEFLTYFQNEAQLDKSGLPSDRFFAERPEGSVSTLKIQRTQQEDSAVYLCASSNPGLAGKETQYFGPGTRLLVL.

The V and J genes are TRBV5-1 and TRBJ2-7; tentative D call: TRBD2 (6 bases). Trimming pared 1 base from V and 3 bases from J, leaving 11 bases between. Germline CDR1 reads SGHRS; CDR2 reads YFSETQ. The CDR3 has 14 amino acids. The CDR3 region has the DNA TGCGCCAGCAGCTTGACTAGCACCCTCTACGAGCAGTACTTC. Translated, it gives CASSLTSTLYEQYF.

This clonotype came up a few times. V is TRBV5-1 and J is TRBJ1-2; TRBD1 aligns across 7 bases. J gave up 8 bases and V 4 bases, and 17 bases lay outside the gene matches. Germline V lookup: CDR1 SGHRS, CDR2 YFSETQ. The CDR3 spans 16 residues. The CDR3, as DNA: TGCGCCAGCAGCCCAGAGGGACAGTCGGGCCTAATAGGCTACACCTTC. It codes for CASSPEGQSGLIGYTF. Full variable domain (missing parts from reference TRBV5-1 and TRBJ1-2): KAGVTQTPRYLIKTRGQQVTLSCSPISGHRSVSWYQQTPGQGLQFLFEYFSETQRNKGNFPGRFSGRQFSNSRSEMNVSTLELGDSALYLCASSPEGQSGLIGYTFGSGTRLTVV.

J is TRBJ1-1 and V is TRBV7-2; D is perhaps TRBD1 (5 bases). The CDR3 sequence is 12 residues long. With 4 bases removed from V and 11 bases from J, the gap between germline ends came to 14 bases. The V gene's germline CDR1 is SGHTA and CDR2 FQGNSA. The CDR3 nucleotides read TGTGCCAGCAGCTACGACAGAGACGGGGCTTTCTTT. Encoded protein: CASSYDRDGAFF.

This clonotype was found many times. V gene TRBV5-1 combines with J gene TRBJ2-7; 9 bases line up with TRBD2. J lost 2 bases, V lost 4 bases, and 7 bases had no gene match. CDR3 length: 15 residues. CDR1 SGHRS and CDR2 YFSETQ come from the germline V gene. This chain's CDR3 is CASSVDSGGTYEQYF. The CDR3 DNA reads as TGCGCCAGCAGCGTCGACAGCGGGGGGACCTACGAGCAGTACTTC.

This clonotype showed up many times. The rearrangement uses TRBV29-1 and TRBJ2-7; D gene uncertain. Deletions cut 5 bases from V and 4 bases from J, with 12 bases between. CDR1 and CDR2 (germline): SQVTM, ANQGSEA. The CDR3 contains 12 residues. This chain's CDR3 is CSVKTESYEQYF. The DNA of the CDR3 is TGCAGCGTTAAGACGGAATCATACGAGCAGTACTTC.

V is TRBV5-1 and J is TRBJ2-3, with 11 bases fitting TRBD2. The CDR3 loop spans 14 amino acids. Unmatched junction bases numbered 3, after V lost 5 bases and J lost 4 bases. Germline V gene lookup returns CDR1 SGHRS and CDR2 YFSETQ. CDR3 DNA: TGCGCCAGCAGACTAGCGGGAGTGGCAGATACGCAGTATTTT. The encoded protein is CASRLAGVADTQYF. Combining the CDR3 with reference TRBV5-1 and TRBJ2-3 gives the whole variable domain KAGVTQTPRYLIKTRGQQVTLSCSPISGHRSVSWYQQTPGQGLQFLFEYFSETQRNKGNFPGRFSGRQFSNSRSEMNVSTLELGDSALYLCASRLAGVADTQYFGPGTRLTVL.

This clonotype was counted only a few times. The V gene is TRBV7-3, the J gene TRBJ1-5; unclear D gene. V lost 0 bases and J lost 6, with 6 bases in between. This CDR3 is built from 13 residues. CDR1 SGHTA and CDR2 FQGTGA come from the germline V gene. The CDR3: CASSLTPRQPQHF. The CDR3 region has the DNA TGTGCCAGCAGCTTAACACCCCGTCAGCCCCAGCATTTT. Full variable domain (rest looked up from reference TRBV7-3 and TRBJ1-5): GAGVSQTPSNKVTEKGKYVELRCDPISGHTALYWYRQSLGQGPEFLIYFQGTGAADDSGLPNDRFFAVRPEGSVSTLKIQRTERGDSAVYLCASSLTPRQPQHFGDGTRLSIL.

This clonotype was found many times. The V gene is TRBV12-3 or TRBV12-4, the J gene TRBJ2-5; 9 positions match TRBD2. Trimming removed 7 bases from V and 5 bases from J; junction bases left unmatched: 5. The CDR3 sequence is 13 residues long. The CDR3 protein is CASTPLAGETQYF. The DNA for the CDR3 is TGTGCCAGCACCCCCCTAGCGGGGGAGACCCAGTACTTC.

This chain joins TRBV30 and TRBJ2-2; no clear D. The CDR3 spans 13 residues. Germline CDR1 and CDR2: GTSNPN and SVGIG (reference sequence). V gave up 6 bases and J gave up 1 base, with 9 bases separating them. The CDR3 loop is CACPFENTGELFF. For the CDR3, the DNA is TGTGCCTGCCCCTTTGAGAACACCGGGGAGCTGTTTTTT.

This clonotype was counted at least ten times. This chain joins TRBV15 and TRBJ2-5; D may be TRBD2 (6 bases). In germline, CDR1 is LNHNV, CDR2 YYDKDF (reference sequence). V lost 6 bases to trimming and J lost 9 bases, with 20 bases between them. This CDR3 has 14 amino acids. CDR3 sequence (DNA): TGTGCCACCAGTTTTCGCGGGCTTTCGGGGGCCCAGTACTTC. It codes for CATSFRGLSGAQYF.

There are a few counts of this clonotype. The chain recombines TRBV19 with TRBJ2-7, with TRBD2 as a possible D gene (6 bases). Germline V gene sequence: CDR1 LNHDA, CDR2 SQIVND (reference sequence). The CDR3 sequence is 14 residues long. Trimming stripped 9 bases from V and 2 bases from J, with 17 bases between. The CDR3 bases are TGTGCCAGCGGCACGCGGGGTTTGCCCTACGAGCAGTACTTC. Protein sequence: CASGTRGLPYEQYF.

The chain recombines TRBV12-3 or TRBV12-4 with TRBJ2-3, with D possibly called TRBD1 or TRBD2 (5 bases each). This CDR3 is 15 amino acids long. Deletions cut 7 bases from V and 2 bases from J, with 16 bases between. CDR3 in amino acids: CASTLRDGATDTQYF. The DNA of the CDR3 is TGTGCCAGCACCCTTAGGGACGGGGCCACAGATACGCAGTATTTT.

The chain uses TRBV2 and TRBJ2-3, with 7 bases that match TRBD1. V lost 3 bases and J lost 5; bases outside the gene matches: 8. Germline V gene sequence: CDR1 SNHLY, CDR2 FYNNEI. The CDR3 is 15 residues long. CDR3 loop: CASSDAAGGIDTQYF. The DNA for the CDR3 is TGTGCCAGCAGTGACGCGGCAGGGGGAATAGATACGCAGTATTTT.

This clonotype was picked up many times. This sequence joins TRBV27 and TRBJ2-7; the D gene is possibly TRBD2 (6 bases). The V end lost 7 bases, the J end lost 3 bases, and 16 bases lay between the germline ends. The CDR3 is made up of 14 amino acids. Germline CDR1 MNHEY, CDR2 SMNVEV (reference sequence). CDR3 DNA sequence: TGTGCCAGCACGTCGCCGGGAGACGGCTACGAGCAGTACTTC. It yields the protein CASTSPGDGYEQYF.

The CDR3 sequence is CASSSRAGNSPLHF. The DNA for the CDR3 is TGTGCCAGTAGTTCCCGGGCGGGTAATTCACCCCTCCACTTT. J is TRBJ1-6 and V is TRBV19; D remains ambiguous. This CDR3 has 14 amino acids. V lost 5 bases to trimming and J lost 6 bases, with 11 bases between them. The V gene's germline CDR1 is LNHDA and CDR2 SQIVND (reference sequence).

This clonotype was counted only a few times. This chain connects TRBV6-1 to TRBJ1-1, with D possibly being TRBD1 (6 bases). V lost 6 bases and J 5 bases, leaving 16 bases between the germline ends. The germline gives CDR1 MNHNS, CDR2 SASEGT. This CDR3 is 14 amino acids long. The CDR3 is CASSLHTGLTEAFF. The CDR3 coding sequence is TGTGCCAGCAGCCTACACACAGGGTTGACTGAAGCTTTCTTT.

This clonotype was seen repeatedly, ten times or more. The chain is built from TRBV7-9 and TRBJ1-6; D call uncertain. Looked up from germline, CDR1 is SEHNR and CDR2 is FQNEAQ (reference sequence). Trimming took 2 bases from V and 8 from J, leaving 4 bases between them. The CDR3 runs to 12 residues. CDR3 protein: CASSLSDSPLHF. The DNA of the CDR3 is TGTGCCAGCAGCTTATCGGATTCACCCCTCCACTTT. Looking up the rest from reference TRBV7-9 and TRBJ1-6 gives the full variable domain: DTGVSQNPRHKITKRGQNVTFRCDPISEHNRLYWYRQTLGQGPEFLTYFQNEAQLEKSRLLSDRFSAERPKGSFSTLEIQRTEQGDSAMYLCASSLSDSPLHFGNGTRLTVT.

This clonotype was found many times. This sequence joins TRBV6-5 and TRBJ2-7; D remains ambiguous. This CDR3 region has 15 residues. From germline, CDR1 is MNHEY and CDR2 SVGAGI. V shed 2 bases and J shed 2 bases, with 13 bases lying between them. CDR3 coding DNA: TGTGCCAGCAGTTACGGAATAGGCTATACCTACGAGCAGTACTTC. Translated, it gives CASSYGIGYTYEQYF.

The chain joins TRBV5-5 to TRBJ2-5; 10 nucleotides line up with TRBD1. The CDR3 runs to 14 residues. Trimming took 10 bases from V and 11 from J; bases not matched to a gene: 17. Per germline, CDR1 SGHKS and CDR2 YYEKEE (reference sequence). CDR3 protein: CASARQGASEEQYF. In nucleotides, the CDR3 is TGTGCCTCCGCCCGACAGGGGGCTTCAGAAGAGCAGTACTTC.

The chain uses TRBV9 and TRBJ2-7; 8 positions match TRBD1. V dropped 4 bases and J dropped 5; count of bases not matched to a gene: 11. This CDR3 contains 15 residues. Germline values: CDR1 SGDLS, CDR2 YYNGEE. The CDR3 region is CASSSRTDRVHEQYF. DNA of the CDR3: TGTGCCAGCAGCTCACGAACGGACAGGGTGCACGAGCAGTACTTC. The full variable domain, with the rest looked up from reference TRBV9 and TRBJ2-7, is DSGVTQTPKHLITATGQRVTLRCSPRSGDLSVYWYQQSLDQGLQFLIQYYNGEERAKGNILERFSAQQFPDLHSELNLSSLELGDSALYFCASSSRTDRVHEQYFGPGTRLTVT.

V usage is TRBV7-9 and J usage is TRBJ2-1, with D maybe TRBD1 (6 bases). Germline-derived CDR1 and CDR2 are SEHNR and FQNEAQ (reference sequence). With 5 bases removed from V and 8 bases from J, the gap between germline ends came to 19 bases. The CDR3 consists of 15 residues. The chain's CDR3 is CASSGDIPSAYEQFF. The CDR3 nucleotides read TGTGCCAGCAGCGGGGACATCCCCTCGGCCTATGAGCAGTTCTTC.

The V gene is TRBV7-2, the J gene TRBJ2-1; D remains unclear. V lost 5 bases and J 9 bases, leaving 14 bases between the germline ends. Per germline, CDR1 SGHTA and CDR2 FQGNSA. The CDR3 has 13 residues. The CDR3, as DNA: TGTGCCAGCAGCCCCGGACCGTCGCGTGAGCAGTTCTTC. Amino acid sequence: CASSPGPSREQFF.